This entry features one T cell receptor beta chain sequence. Its cognate antigen is unknown. CDR1 and CDR2 from the germline V gene are MNHEY and SMNVEV (reference sequence). This CDR3 comprises 18 residues. Trimming cost V 0 bases and J 2 bases, with 14 bases left between them. The libraries were made with immunoSEQ version 4 in survey mode. Using immunoSEQ multiplex PCR, the repertoire was profiled, and TCRdb retains in-frame clones only, with some absent. Among over 60,000 clones listed, 65% to 80% were seen once. The data are from a study of persistence of HIV-infected CD4 T cells. The stimulus was an HIV-1 Gag 15-mer peptide pool, approximately 0.93 ug/peptide/mL. Sorted nonresponding memory CD4+ T cells were CD40L-negative, CD69-negative, CD45RO-high.

The sequence was obtained from an adult man with HIV who was CMV-seropositive. V is TRBV27 and J is TRBJ2-6, with TRBD2 as a possible D gene (6 bases). Sequences were derived from CD4+ T cells sorted from PBMCs after 18-hour stimulation, sampled from a patient who received antiretroviral therapy. The CDR3 sequence is CASSLSVGREAGANVLTF. The CDR3 DNA is TGTGCCAGCAGTTTATCCGTCGGCAGGGAGGCTGGGGCCAACGTCCTGACTTTC.